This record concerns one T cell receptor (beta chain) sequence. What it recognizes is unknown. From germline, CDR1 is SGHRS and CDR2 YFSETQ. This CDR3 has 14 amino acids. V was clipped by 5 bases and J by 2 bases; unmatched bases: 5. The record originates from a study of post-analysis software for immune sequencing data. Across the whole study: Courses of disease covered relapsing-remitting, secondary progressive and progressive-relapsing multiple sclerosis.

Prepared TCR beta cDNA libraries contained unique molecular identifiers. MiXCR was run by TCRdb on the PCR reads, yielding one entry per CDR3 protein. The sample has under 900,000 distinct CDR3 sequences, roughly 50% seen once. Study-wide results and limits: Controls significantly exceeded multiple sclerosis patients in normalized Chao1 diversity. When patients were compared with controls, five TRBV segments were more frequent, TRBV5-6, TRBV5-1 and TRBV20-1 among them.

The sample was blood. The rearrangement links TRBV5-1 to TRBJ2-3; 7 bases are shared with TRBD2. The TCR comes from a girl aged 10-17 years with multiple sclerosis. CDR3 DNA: TGCGCCAGCAGTTCAGCGGGGACCACAGATACGCAGTATTTT. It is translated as CASSSAGTTDTQYF.